One sample yielded the 19 T cell receptor beta chains listed below, sequenced in a study of blood T cell repertoires in COVID-19. The method was immunoSEQ multiplex PCR; TCRdb's version includes in-frame clones alone and lacks a portion of them. The sample lists about 160,000 clones, around 91% occurring once. Sequenced input: peripheral blood. These TCRs come from a man aged 18 to 30 with COVID-19, enrolled during active disease.

The gene calls are TRBV6-5 and TRBJ2-7, with TRBD1 matching over 10 bases. Germline lookup yields CDR1 MNHEY and CDR2 SVGAGI. V lost 0 bases and J lost 6; bases outside the gene matches: 2. This CDR3 region has 14 residues. The CDR3 loop is CASSYSDRGREQYF. CDR3 nucleotides: TGTGCCAGCAGTTACTCAGACAGGGGGCGCGAGCAGTACTTC.

The rearrangement uses TRBV3-1 (or the pseudogene TRBV3-2) and TRBJ1-2, with 10 bases that match TRBD1. The CDR3 spans 14 residues. Losses at the gene ends were 1 base for V and 8 bases for J; bases not matched to a gene: 4. Germline CDR1 is LGHDT and CDR2 is YNNKEL (reference sequence). The CDR3 sequence is CASSQAGTGVGYTF. The CDR3, as DNA: TGTGCCAGCAGCCAAGCAGGGACAGGGGTCGGCTACACCTTC.

The chain uses TRBV9 and TRBJ2-7; 12 bases line up with TRBD2. The V and J ends lost 3 bases and 3 bases, in that order; junction bases with no gene match: 4. The germline gives CDR1 SGDLS, CDR2 YYNGEE. The CDR3 runs to 15 residues. Written as DNA, the CDR3 is TGTGCCAGCAGCGAACGACTAGCGGGAGTCTACGAGCAGTACTTC. Residues: CASSERLAGVYEQYF.

This clone was seen a single time. The V and J genes are TRBV13 and TRBJ2-7; D perhaps matches TRBD2 (5 bases). Per germline, CDR1 PRHDT and CDR2 FYEKMQ (reference sequence). Trimming stripped 5 bases from V and 5 bases from J, with 19 bases between. The CDR3 loop spans 15 amino acids. The CDR3 is CASSVGGPSLNEQYF. CDR3 bases: TGTGCCAGCAGCGTCGGAGGACCCTCCCTAAACGAGCAGTACTTC.

This chain links TRBV28 with TRBJ2-1; 8 nucleotides match TRBD2. In germline, CDR1 is MDHEN, CDR2 SYDVKM. Germline trimming cut 7 bases from V and 10 bases from J; bases unmatched to any gene: 3. The CDR3 spans 11 residues. The CDR3, as DNA: TGTGCCAGCACACAGCGGGAGGAGCAGTTCTTC. Protein: CASTQREEQFF. Full variable domain (outside the CDR3, taken from reference TRBV28 and TRBJ2-1): DVKVTQSSRYLVKRTGEKVFLECVQDMDHENMFWYRQDPGLGLRLIYFSYDVKMKEKGDIPEGYSVSREKKERFSLILESASTNQTSMYLCASTQREEQFFGPGTRLTVL.

This clone is a singleton in its sample. DNA of the CDR3: TGTGCCAGCAGTGCCGGATTCGGGATTGATATAGCCGCCGGGGAGCTGTTTTTT. Its protein is CASSAGFGIDIAAGELFF. The genes are TRBV6-2 or TRBV6-3 and TRBJ2-2, with D possibly being TRBD2 (5 bases). CDR1 and CDR2 (germline): MNHEY, SVGEGT. The CDR3 length is 18 residues. Trimming stripped 5 bases from V and 6 bases from J, with 25 bases between.

The chain carries TRBV25-1 and TRBJ2-3; possibly TRBD2 for D (6 bases). The length of the CDR3 is 14 residues. V was clipped by 5 bases and J by 3 bases, with 12 bases between them. CDR1 is MGHDK and CDR2 is SYGVNS in the germline V gene. CDR3 nucleotide sequence: TGTGCCAGCAGTTTGGAGGGGAGGACAGATACGCAGTATTTT. Its protein is CASSLEGRTDTQYF.

V usage is TRBV5-1 and J usage is TRBJ2-2; perhaps TRBD2 as D (6 bases). Germline assignment: CDR1 SGHRS and CDR2 YFSETQ. Trimming removed 0 bases at V and 4 bases at J, with 13 bases between. The CDR3 runs 16 residues. The CDR3, as DNA: TGCGCCAGCAGCTTGGAGGTCGCGGGGCTCACCGGGGAGCTGTTTTTT. Translated, it gives CASSLEVAGLTGELFF.

The gene calls are TRBV6-2 or TRBV6-3 and TRBJ2-7; 11 bases align to TRBD1. V gave up 2 bases and J gave up 3 bases; unmatched junction bases: 6. CDR3 length: 16 residues. CDR1 is MNHEY and CDR2 is SVGEGT in the germline V gene. CDR3 DNA: TGTGCCAGCAGTTACGCCGGGACAGGGGGACTCTACGAGCAGTACTTC. Translated: CASSYAGTGGLYEQYF.

This clone was found a few times. V gene TRBV3-1 (or the pseudogene TRBV3-2) combines with J gene TRBJ2-5; 11 bases align to TRBD1. The length of the CDR3 is 16 residues. In germline, CDR1 is LGHDT, CDR2 YNNKEL (reference sequence). V shed 5 bases, J shed 5 bases, and the junction held 10 bases outside the gene matches. The CDR3 loop is CASSSGQGARSETQYF. CDR3 bases: TGTGCCAGCAGCAGCGGACAGGGGGCGAGGTCGGAGACCCAGTACTTC.

The chain recombines TRBV2 with TRBJ2-7; tentatively, D is TRBD2 (5 bases). Trimming cost V 7 bases and J 10 bases, with 14 bases left between them. Looked up from germline, CDR1 is SNHLY and CDR2 is FYNNEI. The CDR3 loop spans 11 amino acids. DNA for the CDR3: TGTGCCAGCACCGAGGGCGGGCGACAGTACTTC. Its protein product is CASTEGGRQYF.

This rearrangement joins TRBV3-1 (or the pseudogene TRBV3-2) to TRBJ2-5, with D uncertain. This CDR3 is built from 13 residues. Trimming took 1 base from V and 3 from J, leaving 6 bases between them. The germline V gene has CDR1 LGHDT and CDR2 YNNKEL (reference sequence). CDR3 DNA: TGTGCCAGCAGCCAAGCTAGAAAAGAGACCCAGTACTTC. Its protein product is CASSQARKETQYF.

As for this clone: Other DNA sequences of this sample code for an identical CDR3. The gene calls are TRBV5-6 and TRBJ2-7; D call uncertain. The CDR3 has 13 amino acids. Trimming removed 2 bases at V and 2 bases at J, with 8 bases between. CDR1 is SGHDT, CDR2 YYEEEE, per germline. The CDR3 loop is CASSFGGTYEQYF. The CDR3 DNA is TGTGCCAGCAGCTTCGGCGGAACCTACGAGCAGTACTTC.

This clone has just a few counts. The chain recombines TRBV5-4 with TRBJ2-1; 14 bases are a match to TRBD2. This CDR3 contains 19 residues. Trimming cost V 3 bases and J 8 bases; bases outside gene matches: 16. Germline CDR1 reads SGHNT; CDR2 reads YYREEE (reference sequence). In nucleotides, the CDR3 is TGTGCCAGCAGCTCAAGGAGACTAGCGGGAGGGCCAGAGACCCATGAGCAGTTCTTC. It codes for CASSSRRLAGGPETHEQFF. The variable domain in full, with the rest retrieved from reference TRBV5-4 and TRBJ2-1, is ETGVTQSPTHLIKTRGQQVTLRCSSQSGHNTVSWYQQALGQGPQFIFQYYREEENGRGNFPPRFSGLQFPNYSSELNVNALELDDSALYLCASSSRRLAGGPETHEQFFGPGTRLTVL.

This sequence joins TRBV28 and TRBJ2-6; D is uncertain. The CDR3 is 19 amino acids. The V and J ends lost 5 bases and 1 base respectively, with 21 bases between them. In germline, CDR1 is MDHEN, CDR2 SYDVKM. The DNA of the CDR3 is TGTGCCAGCAGTCCCTGGCTGCAGGCACCCTCTTCTGGGGCCAACGTCCTGACTTTC. It codes for CASSPWLQAPSSGANVLTF.

J is TRBJ1-2 and V is TRBV28; D is ambiguous. This CDR3 is built from 13 residues. From germline, CDR1 is MDHEN and CDR2 SYDVKM. Trimming removed 8 bases at V and 8 bases at J, with 18 bases between. The CDR3 loop reads CASREGQLRGYTF. The CDR3 coding sequence is TGTGCCAGCCGGGAGGGTCAGCTGAGAGGCTACACCTTC.

The genes are TRBV5-6 and TRBJ1-3; D perhaps matches TRBD1 (5 bases). Germline loops: CDR1 SGHDT, CDR2 YYEEEE. CDR3 size: 18 residues. With 4 bases removed from V and 0 bases from J, the gap between germline ends came to 20 bases. Here the CDR3 reads CASSHSMVGDFSGNTIYF. The CDR3 DNA sequence: TGTGCCAGCAGCCACTCCATGGTGGGGGACTTCTCTGGAAACACCATATATTTT.

The rearrangement links TRBV4-3 to TRBJ1-2, with a possible D match to TRBD1 (6 bases). The CDR3 is 18 amino acids. The germline V and J ends were trimmed by 0 bases and 7 bases, with 24 bases remaining between them. In germline, CDR1 is LGHNA, CDR2 YSLEER. The chain's CDR3 is CASSQDLPGEGVIRGYTF. CDR3 coding DNA: TGCGCCAGCAGCCAAGATCTCCCAGGGGAAGGTGTAATACGTGGCTACACCTTC.

The CDR3 DNA follows: TGCGCCAGCAGCTTGCGGTCTGTTTTTTCCATTTACGAGCAGTACTTC. This encodes CASSLRSVFSIYEQYF. V usage is TRBV5-1 and J usage is TRBJ2-7, with D unresolved. This CDR3 is built from 16 residues. Looked up from germline, CDR1 is SGHRS and CDR2 is YFSETQ. Trimming stripped 1 base from V and 4 bases from J, with 18 bases between.